This T cell receptor (beta chain) was identified in a study of beta chain features in type 1 diabetes. Germline V gene sequence: CDR1 ENHRY, CDR2 SYGVKD. V was cut by 6 bases and J by 1 base, with 10 bases left in between. CDR3 length: 13 amino acids. Since all of the isolated RNA was reverse transcribed, expressed TCRB transcripts were what got sequenced. TCRdb's table, derived via immunoSEQ multiplex PCR, lists solely in-frame clones and lacks some. This table has some 150,000 clones, about a tenth appearing once. This clonotype was sampled from a woman aged 40 to 50 in good health. This sequence joins TRBV10-3 and TRBJ2-7, with unresolved D. The specimen was central memory CD4+ T cells from blood. The CDR3 here is CAIRGSASYEQYF. The CDR3 DNA sequence: TGTGCCATCAGAGGCAGCGCTTCCTACGAGCAGTACTTC.